The 11 T cell receptor beta chains below all came from one sample that was sequenced in a study of CXCR3-negative and CXCR3-positive naive CD8 T cells. Libraries were UMI-labeled 5' RACE TRB cDNA. From its re-call of the 5' RACE reads, TCRdb lists each CDR3 protein once, without DNA. This table holds over 100,000 distinct CDR3 sequences. The source material was naive CXCR3- CD8+ T cells from blood. As to subset: CD45RO-CCR7+CD27+CD95- naive CD8+ T cells lacking CXCR3 (TNR3-). The receptors derive from a human donor in good health. Some clones in this sample may be carry-over from other donors' samples.

This chain joins TRBV7-6 and TRBJ2-7; TCRdb's assignment of TRBD1 cannot be checked, as there is no DNA. The CDR3 has 13 residues. Germline loops: CDR1 SGHVS, CDR2 FNYEAQ. Here the CDR3 reads CASRQGQSYEQYF.

The chain couples TRBV7-9 to TRBJ1-1; TCRdb lists TRBD1, though no DNA is available to test this call. In germline, CDR1 is SEHNR, CDR2 FQNEAQ (reference sequence). The CDR3 is 15 residues long. The CDR3 protein is CASSPWDRGGTEAFF.

This chain links TRBV19 with TRBJ2-2; TCRdb's D gene call, TRBD2, goes unchecked for lack of DNA. The germline V gene has CDR1 LNHDA and CDR2 SQIVND (reference sequence). The CDR3 totals 14 residues. CDR3 amino acids: CARPGLPNTGELFF. Looking up the rest from reference TRBV19 and TRBJ2-2 gives the full variable domain: DGGITQSPKYLFRKEGQNVTLSCEQNLNHDAMYWYRQDPGQGLRLIYYSQIVNDFQKGDIAEGYSVSREKKESFPLTVTSAQKNPTAFYLCARPGLPNTGELFFGEGSRLTVL.

The genes are TRBV11-2 and TRBJ2-7; checking the TCRdb D call of TRBD1 is not possible without DNA. The CDR3 covers 14 residues. From germline, CDR1 is SGHAT and CDR2 FQNNGV. The CDR3 protein is CASSLGVRVSEQYF.

The J gene is TRBJ1-5, the V gene TRBV5-6; with no DNA, the TCRdb D assignment of TRBD1 cannot be verified. Germline V gene sequence: CDR1 SGHDT, CDR2 YYEEEE. This CDR3 is 17 amino acids long. Here the CDR3 reads CASSLAGGGWGNQPQHF.

This sequence joins TRBV4-2 and TRBJ1-4. CDR3 size: 12 residues. CDR1 is LGHNA and CDR2 is YNFKEQ in the germline V gene. The CDR3 sequence is CASSQDGEKLFF.

This chain links TRBV29-1 with TRBJ2-7; TCRdb names TRBD1, which stays unverified in the absence of DNA. CDR3 length: 13 amino acids. CDR1 and CDR2 (germline): SQVTM, ANQGSEA. CDR3 sequence reads: CSVERTDLNEQYF.

V and J are TRBV6-6 and TRBJ1-2; no DNA is available, so the TRBD1 call from TCRdb remains unchecked. The CDR3 has 12 amino acids. Germline V lookup: CDR1 MNHNY, CDR2 SVGAGI (reference sequence). The CDR3 region is CAGGQGSYGYTF.

The chain combines TRBV28 with TRBJ1-5; TCRdb's D call, TRBD1, is unchecked because there is no DNA. In germline, CDR1 is MDHEN, CDR2 SYDVKM. This CDR3 is built from 17 residues. This CDR3 is CASSLGQGGFIRQPQHF.

The rearrangement joins TRBV24-1 to TRBJ2-1; the TCRdb D gene call, TRBD1, has no DNA to confirm it. The germline V gene encodes CDR1 KGHDR and CDR2 SFDVKD. The CDR3 sequence is 16 residues long. CDR3 in amino acids: CATSTTGTGVGNEQFF.

The gene calls are TRBV24-1 and TRBJ2-2. Per the germline V gene, CDR1 is KGHDR and CDR2 is SFDVKD. CDR3 length: 14 residues. CDR3 in amino acids: CATSDLSVAGELFF.